A single sample is the source of the 2 T cell receptor beta chains below, sequenced in a study of shared clonotypes between healthy human individuals. TCRdb's table, derived via immunoSEQ multiplex PCR, lists solely in-frame clones and lacks some. This sample carries roughly 1,100,000 clones, 60% to 80% of them seen once, and the ten largest clones take about 1.5%. Sequenced: memory CD4+ T cells sorted from blood. Indicated subset: CD45RA-negative fraction. These receptor sequences come from a man between 18 and 35 years old in good health.

About this clone: The sample holds other DNA sequences that translate to the same CDR3. The chain uses TRBV20-1 and TRBJ1-1; weak D call: TRBD1 (5 bases). Germline V gene lookup returns CDR1 DFQATT and CDR2 SNEGSKA (reference sequence). Between the trimmed V and J ends, which lost 6 bases and 1 base, there was a span of 6 bases. This CDR3 is built from 11 residues. Written as DNA, the CDR3 is TGCAGTGCGGGGGGGAACACTGAAGCTTTCTTT. Its protein product is CSAGGNTEAFF.

The chain recombines TRBV30 with TRBJ2-6, with D maybe TRBD2 (5 bases). Germline CDR1 reads GTSNPN; CDR2 reads SVGIG (reference sequence). The CDR3 has 13 amino acids. Trimming pared 5 bases from V and 0 bases from J, leaving 5 bases between. The DNA for the CDR3 is TGTGCCTGGGGGAGCTCTGGGGCCAACGTCCTGACTTTC. This codes for CAWGSSGANVLTF.